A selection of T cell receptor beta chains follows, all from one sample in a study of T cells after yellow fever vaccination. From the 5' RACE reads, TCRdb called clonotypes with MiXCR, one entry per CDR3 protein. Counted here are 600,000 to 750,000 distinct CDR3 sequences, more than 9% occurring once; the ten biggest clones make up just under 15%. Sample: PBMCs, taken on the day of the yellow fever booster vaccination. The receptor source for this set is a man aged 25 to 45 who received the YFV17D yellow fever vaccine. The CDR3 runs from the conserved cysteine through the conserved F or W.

CDR3aa: CASSLASAIYNEQFF
v_gene: TRBV5-6

CDR3aa: CASTNSGSSYEQYF
v_gene: TRBV28

CDR3aa: CASSPSEGLAGGPQYF
v_gene: TRBV4-3

CDR3aa: CAISARENEQFF
v_gene: TRBV10-3

CDR3aa: CASSLATFQETQYF
v_gene: TRBV5-4

CDR3aa: CAWDRQVPNEQFF
v_gene: TRBV30

CDR3aa: CASSPGVVYGYTF
v_gene: TRBV6-6

CDR3aa: CASSRLAGLYEQYF
v_gene: TRBV7-2

CDR3aa: CASSPNGGPDGQYF
v_gene: TRBV19

CDR3aa: CASSLMRQGYNEQFF
v_gene: TRBV12-3/TRBV12-4

CDR3aa: CSASGGGYEQYF
v_gene: TRBV20-1

CDR3aa: CASSSPDRGNQPQHF
v_gene: TRBV12-3/TRBV12-4

CDR3aa: CASSFSGTADSPLHF
v_gene: TRBV5-1

CDR3aa: CASSFEGYEQYF
v_gene: TRBV28

CDR3aa: CASSKASPGSGQPQHF
v_gene: TRBV21-1

CDR3aa: CASSGLAGGLNNEQFF
v_gene: TRBV5-1

CDR3aa: CASRTTGSTNEKLFF
v_gene: TRBV6-1

CDR3aa: CASSTRGPGHTGELFF
v_gene: TRBV6-2/TRBV6-3

CDR3aa: CASSLTGTSAREQYF
v_gene: TRBV5-5

CDR3aa: CASSYRGRSGAITGETQYF
v_gene: TRBV6-5

CDR3aa: CASSQQGRQETQYF
v_gene: TRBV7-6

CDR3aa: CSAASGGGEQFF
v_gene: TRBV20-1

CDR3aa: CSAFWGSVNEQFF
v_gene: TRBV29-1

CDR3aa: CATSPVTVTLSEQFF
v_gene: TRBV10-3

CDR3aa: CASSSPGGSFYNEQFF
v_gene: TRBV7-8

CDR3aa: CSERDVRTDTQYF
v_gene: TRBV20-1

CDR3aa: CASGLSSGYNEQFF
v_gene: TRBV12-3/TRBV12-4

CDR3aa: CASSYDGRRSSTDTQYF
v_gene: TRBV6-5

CDR3aa: CSAKGLAYEQYF
v_gene: TRBV20-1

CDR3aa: CASRPPGQGETQYF
v_gene: TRBV19

CDR3aa: CASGSSNGQPQHF
v_gene: TRBV3-1

CDR3aa: CASSFVAGEAGQYF
v_gene: TRBV12-3/TRBV12-4